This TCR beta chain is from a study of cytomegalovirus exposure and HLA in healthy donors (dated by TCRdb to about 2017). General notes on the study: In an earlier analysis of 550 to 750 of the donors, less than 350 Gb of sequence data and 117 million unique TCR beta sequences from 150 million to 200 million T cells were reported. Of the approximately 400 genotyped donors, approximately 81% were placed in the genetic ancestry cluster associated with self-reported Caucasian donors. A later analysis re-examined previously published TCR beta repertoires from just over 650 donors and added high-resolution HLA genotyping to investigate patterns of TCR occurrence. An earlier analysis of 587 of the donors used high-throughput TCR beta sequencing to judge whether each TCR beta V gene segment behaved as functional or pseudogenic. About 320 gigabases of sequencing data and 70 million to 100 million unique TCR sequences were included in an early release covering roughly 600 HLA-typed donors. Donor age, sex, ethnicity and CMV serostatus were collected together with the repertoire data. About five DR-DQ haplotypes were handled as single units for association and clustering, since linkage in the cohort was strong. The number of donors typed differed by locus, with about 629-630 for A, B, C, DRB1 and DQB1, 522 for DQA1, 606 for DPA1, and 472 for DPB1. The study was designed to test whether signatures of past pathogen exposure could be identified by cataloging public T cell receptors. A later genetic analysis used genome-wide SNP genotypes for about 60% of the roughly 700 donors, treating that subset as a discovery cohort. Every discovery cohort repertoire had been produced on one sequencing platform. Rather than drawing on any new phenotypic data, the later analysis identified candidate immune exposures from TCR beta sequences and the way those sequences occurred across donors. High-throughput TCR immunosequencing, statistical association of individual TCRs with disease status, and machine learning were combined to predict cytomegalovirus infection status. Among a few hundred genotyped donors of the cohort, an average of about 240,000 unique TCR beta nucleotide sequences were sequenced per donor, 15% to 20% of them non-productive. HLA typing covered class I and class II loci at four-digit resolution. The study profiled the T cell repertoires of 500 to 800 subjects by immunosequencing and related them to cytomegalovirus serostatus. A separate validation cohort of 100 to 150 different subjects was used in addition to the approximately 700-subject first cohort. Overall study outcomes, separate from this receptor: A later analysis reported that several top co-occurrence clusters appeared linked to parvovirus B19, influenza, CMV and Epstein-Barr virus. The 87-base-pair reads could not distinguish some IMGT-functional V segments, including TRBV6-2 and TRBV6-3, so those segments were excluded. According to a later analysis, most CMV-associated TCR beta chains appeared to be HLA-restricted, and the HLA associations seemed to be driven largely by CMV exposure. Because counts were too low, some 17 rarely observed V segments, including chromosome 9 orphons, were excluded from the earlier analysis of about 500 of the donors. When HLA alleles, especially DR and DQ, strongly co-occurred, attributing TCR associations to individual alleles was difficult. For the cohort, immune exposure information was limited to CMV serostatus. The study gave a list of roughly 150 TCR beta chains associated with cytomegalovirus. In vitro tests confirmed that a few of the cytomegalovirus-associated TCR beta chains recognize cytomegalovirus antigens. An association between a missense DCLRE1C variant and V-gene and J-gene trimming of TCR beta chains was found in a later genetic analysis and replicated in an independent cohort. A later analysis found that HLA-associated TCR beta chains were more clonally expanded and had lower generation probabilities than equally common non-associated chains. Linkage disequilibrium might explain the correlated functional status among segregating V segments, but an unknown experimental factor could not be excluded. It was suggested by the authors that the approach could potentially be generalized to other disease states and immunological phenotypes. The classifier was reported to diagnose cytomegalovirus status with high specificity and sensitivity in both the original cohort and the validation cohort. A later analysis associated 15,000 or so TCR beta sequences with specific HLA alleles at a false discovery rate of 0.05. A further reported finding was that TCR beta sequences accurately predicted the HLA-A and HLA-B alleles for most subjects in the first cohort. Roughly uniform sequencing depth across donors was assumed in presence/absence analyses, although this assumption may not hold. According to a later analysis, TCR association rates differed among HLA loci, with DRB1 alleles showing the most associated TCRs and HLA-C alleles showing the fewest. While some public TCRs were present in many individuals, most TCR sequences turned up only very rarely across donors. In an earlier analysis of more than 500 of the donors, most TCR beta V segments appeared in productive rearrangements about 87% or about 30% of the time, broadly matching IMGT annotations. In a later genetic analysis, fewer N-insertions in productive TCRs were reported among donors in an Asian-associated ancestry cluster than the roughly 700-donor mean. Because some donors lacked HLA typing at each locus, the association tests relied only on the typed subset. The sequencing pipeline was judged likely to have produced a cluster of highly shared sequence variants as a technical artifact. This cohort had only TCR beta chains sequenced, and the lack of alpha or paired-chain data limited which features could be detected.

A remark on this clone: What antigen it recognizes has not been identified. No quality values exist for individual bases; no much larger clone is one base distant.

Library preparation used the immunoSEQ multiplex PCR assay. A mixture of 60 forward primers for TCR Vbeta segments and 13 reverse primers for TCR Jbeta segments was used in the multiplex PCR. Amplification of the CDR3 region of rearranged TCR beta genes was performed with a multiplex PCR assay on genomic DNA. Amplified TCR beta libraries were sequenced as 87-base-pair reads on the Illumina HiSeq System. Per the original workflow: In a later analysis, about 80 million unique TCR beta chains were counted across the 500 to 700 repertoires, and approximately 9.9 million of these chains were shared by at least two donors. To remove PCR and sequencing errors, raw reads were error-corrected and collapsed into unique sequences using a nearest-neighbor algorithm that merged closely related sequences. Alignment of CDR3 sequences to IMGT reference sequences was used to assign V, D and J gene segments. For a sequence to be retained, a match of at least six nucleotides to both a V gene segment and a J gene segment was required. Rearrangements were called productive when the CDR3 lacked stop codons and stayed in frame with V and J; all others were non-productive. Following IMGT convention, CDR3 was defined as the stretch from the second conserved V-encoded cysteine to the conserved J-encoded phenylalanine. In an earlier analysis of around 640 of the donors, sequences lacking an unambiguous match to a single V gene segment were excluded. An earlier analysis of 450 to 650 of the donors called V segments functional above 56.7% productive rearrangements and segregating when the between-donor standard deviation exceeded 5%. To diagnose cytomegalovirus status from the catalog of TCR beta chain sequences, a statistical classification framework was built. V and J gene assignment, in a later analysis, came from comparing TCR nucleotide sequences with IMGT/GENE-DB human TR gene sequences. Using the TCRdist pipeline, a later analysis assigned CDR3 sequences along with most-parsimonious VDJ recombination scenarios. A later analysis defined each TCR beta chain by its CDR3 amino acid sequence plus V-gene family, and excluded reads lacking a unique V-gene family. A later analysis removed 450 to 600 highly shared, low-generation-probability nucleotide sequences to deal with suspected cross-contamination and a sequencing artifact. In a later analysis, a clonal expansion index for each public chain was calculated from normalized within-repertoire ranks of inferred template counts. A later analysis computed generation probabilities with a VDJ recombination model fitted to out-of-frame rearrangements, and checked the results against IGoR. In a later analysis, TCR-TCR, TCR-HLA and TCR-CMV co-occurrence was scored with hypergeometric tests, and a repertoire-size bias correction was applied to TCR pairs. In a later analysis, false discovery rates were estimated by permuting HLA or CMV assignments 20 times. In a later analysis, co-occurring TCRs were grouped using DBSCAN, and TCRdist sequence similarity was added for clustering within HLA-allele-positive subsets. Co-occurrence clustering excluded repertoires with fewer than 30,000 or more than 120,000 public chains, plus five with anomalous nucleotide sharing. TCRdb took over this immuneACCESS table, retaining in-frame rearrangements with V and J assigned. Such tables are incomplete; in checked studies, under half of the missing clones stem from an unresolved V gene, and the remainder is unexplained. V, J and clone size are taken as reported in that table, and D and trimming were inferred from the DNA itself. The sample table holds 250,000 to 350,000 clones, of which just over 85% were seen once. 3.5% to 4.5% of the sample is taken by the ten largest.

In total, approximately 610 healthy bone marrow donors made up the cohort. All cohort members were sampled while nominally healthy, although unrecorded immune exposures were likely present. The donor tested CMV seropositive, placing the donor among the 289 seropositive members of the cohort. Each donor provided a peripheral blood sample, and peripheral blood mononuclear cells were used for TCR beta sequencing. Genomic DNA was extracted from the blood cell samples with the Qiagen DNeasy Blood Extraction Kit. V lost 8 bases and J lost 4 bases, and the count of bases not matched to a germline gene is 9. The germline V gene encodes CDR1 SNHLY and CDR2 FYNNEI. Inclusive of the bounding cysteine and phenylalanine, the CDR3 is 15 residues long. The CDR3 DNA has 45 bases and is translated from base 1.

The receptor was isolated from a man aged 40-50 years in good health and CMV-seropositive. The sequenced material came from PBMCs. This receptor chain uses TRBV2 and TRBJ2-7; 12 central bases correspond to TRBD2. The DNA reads TGTGCCAGCTGCAGAATAGGGACTAGCGGGTACGAGCAGTACTTC. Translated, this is CASCRIGTSGYEQYF.